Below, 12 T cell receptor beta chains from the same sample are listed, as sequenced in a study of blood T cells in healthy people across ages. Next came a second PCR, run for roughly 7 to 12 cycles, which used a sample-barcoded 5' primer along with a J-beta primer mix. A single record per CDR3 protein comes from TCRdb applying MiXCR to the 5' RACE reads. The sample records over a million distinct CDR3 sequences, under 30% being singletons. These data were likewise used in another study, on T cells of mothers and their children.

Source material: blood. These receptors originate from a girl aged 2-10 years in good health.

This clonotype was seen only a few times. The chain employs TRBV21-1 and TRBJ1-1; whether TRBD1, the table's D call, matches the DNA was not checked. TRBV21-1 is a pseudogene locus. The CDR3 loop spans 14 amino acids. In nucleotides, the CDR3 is TGTGCCCACCGCGGGGGACGGGGTTTGACTGAAGCTTTCTTT. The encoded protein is CAHRGGRGLTEAFF.

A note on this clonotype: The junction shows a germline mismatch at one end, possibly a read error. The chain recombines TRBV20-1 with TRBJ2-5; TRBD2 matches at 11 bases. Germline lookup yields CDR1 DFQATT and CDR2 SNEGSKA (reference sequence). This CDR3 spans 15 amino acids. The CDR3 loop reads CSAPTSGRIQEAQYF. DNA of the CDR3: TGCAGTGCTCCAACTAGCGGGAGAATCCAAGAGGCCCAGTACTTC.

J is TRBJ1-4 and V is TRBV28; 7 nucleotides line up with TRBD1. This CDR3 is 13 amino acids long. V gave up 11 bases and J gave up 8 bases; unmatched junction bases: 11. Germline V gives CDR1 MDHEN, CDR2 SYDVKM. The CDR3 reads CASIDREVEKLFF. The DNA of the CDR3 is TGTGCCTCGATCGACAGGGAGGTAGAAAAACTGTTTTTT. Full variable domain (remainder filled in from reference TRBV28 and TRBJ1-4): DVKVTQSSRYLVKRTGEKVFLECVQDMDHENMFWYRQDPGLGLRLIYFSYDVKMKEKGDIPEGYSVSREKKERFSLILESASTNQTSMYLCASIDREVEKLFFGSGTQLSVL.

CDR3: CASSPRRRSSYNEQFF. DNA of the CDR3: TGTGCCAGCAGCCCTCGACGCAGGAGCTCCTACAATGAGCAGTTCTTC. The chain employs TRBV12-3 or TRBV12-4 and TRBJ2-1; no definite D call. Trimming took off 6 bases at V and 0 bases at J, with 15 bases between the two ends. The CDR3 runs 16 residues.

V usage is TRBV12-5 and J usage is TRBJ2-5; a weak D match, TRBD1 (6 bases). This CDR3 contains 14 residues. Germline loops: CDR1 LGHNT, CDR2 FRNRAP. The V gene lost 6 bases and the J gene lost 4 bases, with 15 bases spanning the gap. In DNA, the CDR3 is TGTGCTAGTGGCTATTTGGACAGCAGAGAGACCCAGTACTTC. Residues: CASGYLDSRETQYF. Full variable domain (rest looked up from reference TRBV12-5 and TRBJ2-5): DARVTQTPRHKVTEMGQEVTMRCQPILGHNTVFWYRQTMMQGLELLAYFRNRAPLDDSGMPKDRFSAEMPDATLATLKIQPSEPRDSAVYFCASGYLDSRETQYFGPGTRLLVL.

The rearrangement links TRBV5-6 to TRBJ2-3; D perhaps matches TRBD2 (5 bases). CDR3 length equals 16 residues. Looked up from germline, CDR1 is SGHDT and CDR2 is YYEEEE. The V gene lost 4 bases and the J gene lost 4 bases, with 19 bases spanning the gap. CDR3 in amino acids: CASSPPLRGSPDTQYF. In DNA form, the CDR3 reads TGTGCCAGCAGCCCACCTCTCCGGGGAAGCCCAGATACGCAGTATTTT.

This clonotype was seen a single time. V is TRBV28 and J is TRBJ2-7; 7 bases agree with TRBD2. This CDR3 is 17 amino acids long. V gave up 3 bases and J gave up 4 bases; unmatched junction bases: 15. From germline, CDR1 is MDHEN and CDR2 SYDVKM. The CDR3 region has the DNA TGTGCCAGCAGTTTCTCGGGGGGTTCTGAGGGTGATTACGAGCAGTACTTC. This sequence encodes CASSFSGGSEGDYEQYF.

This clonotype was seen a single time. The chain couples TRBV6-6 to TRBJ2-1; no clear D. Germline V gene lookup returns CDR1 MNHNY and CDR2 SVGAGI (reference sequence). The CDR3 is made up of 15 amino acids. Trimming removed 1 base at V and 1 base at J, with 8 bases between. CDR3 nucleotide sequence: TGTGCCAGCAGTTACTTGGCCAGATCCTACAATGAGCAGTTCTTC. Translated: CASSYLARSYNEQFF.

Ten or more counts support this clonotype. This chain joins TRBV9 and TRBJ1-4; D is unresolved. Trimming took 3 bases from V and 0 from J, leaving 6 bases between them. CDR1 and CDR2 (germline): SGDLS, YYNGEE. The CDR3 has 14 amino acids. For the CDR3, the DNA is TGTGCCAGCAGCGGCGGGGCAACTAATGAAAAACTGTTTTTT. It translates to CASSGGATNEKLFF.

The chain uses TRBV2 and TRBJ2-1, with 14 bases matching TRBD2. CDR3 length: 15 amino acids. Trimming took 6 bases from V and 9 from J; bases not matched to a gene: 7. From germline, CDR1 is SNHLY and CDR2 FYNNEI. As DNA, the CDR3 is TGTGCCAGCAGGAGACTAGCGGGAGGGCCAGGTGAGCAGTTCTTC. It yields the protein CASRRLAGGPGEQFF.

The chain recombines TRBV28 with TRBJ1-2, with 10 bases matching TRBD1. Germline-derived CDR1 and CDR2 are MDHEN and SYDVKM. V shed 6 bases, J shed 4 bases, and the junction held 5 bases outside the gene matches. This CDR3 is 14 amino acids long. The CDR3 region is CASRSTGGGYGYTF. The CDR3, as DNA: TGTGCCAGCAGATCGACAGGGGGCGGCTATGGCTACACCTTC.

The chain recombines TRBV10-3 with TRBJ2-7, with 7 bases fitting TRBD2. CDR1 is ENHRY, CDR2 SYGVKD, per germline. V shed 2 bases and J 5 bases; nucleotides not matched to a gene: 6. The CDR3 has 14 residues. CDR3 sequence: CAISEGAGVNEQYF. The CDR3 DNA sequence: TGTGCCATCAGTGAGGGGGCGGGAGTAAACGAGCAGTACTTC.